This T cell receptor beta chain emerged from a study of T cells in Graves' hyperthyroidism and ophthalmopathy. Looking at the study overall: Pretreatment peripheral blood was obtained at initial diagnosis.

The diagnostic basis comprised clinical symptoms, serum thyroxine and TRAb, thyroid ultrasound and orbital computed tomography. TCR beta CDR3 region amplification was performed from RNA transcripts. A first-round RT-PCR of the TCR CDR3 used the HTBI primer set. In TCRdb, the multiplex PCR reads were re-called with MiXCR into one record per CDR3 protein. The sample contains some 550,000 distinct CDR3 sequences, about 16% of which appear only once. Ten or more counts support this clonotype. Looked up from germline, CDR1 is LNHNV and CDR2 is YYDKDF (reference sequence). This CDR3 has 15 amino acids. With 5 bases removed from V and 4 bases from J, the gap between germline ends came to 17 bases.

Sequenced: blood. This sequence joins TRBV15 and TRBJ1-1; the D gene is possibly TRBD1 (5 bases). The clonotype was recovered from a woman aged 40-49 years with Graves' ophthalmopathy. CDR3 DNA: TGTGCCACCAGCGGAGTGCTCGGGGACTCCACTGAAGCTTTCTTT. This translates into CATSGVLGDSTEAFF.